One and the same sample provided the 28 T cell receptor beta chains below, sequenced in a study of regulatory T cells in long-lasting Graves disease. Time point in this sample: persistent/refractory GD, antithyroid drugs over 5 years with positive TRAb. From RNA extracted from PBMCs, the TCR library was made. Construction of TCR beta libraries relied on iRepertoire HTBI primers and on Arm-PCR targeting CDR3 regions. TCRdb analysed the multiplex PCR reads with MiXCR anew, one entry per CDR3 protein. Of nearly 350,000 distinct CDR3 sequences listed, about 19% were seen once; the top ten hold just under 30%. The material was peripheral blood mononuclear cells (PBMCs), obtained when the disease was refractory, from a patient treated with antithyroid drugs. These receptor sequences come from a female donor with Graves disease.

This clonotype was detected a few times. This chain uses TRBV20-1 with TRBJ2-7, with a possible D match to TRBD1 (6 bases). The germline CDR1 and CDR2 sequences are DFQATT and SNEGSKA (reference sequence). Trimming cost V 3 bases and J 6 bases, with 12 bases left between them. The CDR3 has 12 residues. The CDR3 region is CSASRQGTEQYF. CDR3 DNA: TGCAGTGCTAGTCGGCAGGGGACCGAGCAGTACTTC.

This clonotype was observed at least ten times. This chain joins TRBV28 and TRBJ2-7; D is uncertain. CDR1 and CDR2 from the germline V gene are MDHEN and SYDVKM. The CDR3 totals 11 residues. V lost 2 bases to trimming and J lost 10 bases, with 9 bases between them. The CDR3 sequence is CASSLGLEQYF. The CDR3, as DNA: TGTGCCAGCAGTTTAGGCCTAGAACAGTACTTC.

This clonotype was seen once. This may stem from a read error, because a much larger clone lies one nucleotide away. DNA of the CDR3: TGTGCCAGCAACTTAGAACAGGGGACCTACGAGCAGTACTTC. This sequence encodes CASNLEQGTYEQYF. The rearrangement uses TRBV7-2 and TRBJ2-7, with 7 bases that match TRBD1. The germline CDR1 and CDR2 sequences are SGHTA and FQGNSA. The CDR3 contains 14 residues.

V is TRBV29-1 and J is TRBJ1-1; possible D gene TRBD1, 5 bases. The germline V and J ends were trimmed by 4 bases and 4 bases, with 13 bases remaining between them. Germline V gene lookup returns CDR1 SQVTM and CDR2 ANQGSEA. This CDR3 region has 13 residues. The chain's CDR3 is CSVGEGQSTEAFF. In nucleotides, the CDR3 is TGCAGCGTTGGGGAGGGGCAGAGCACTGAAGCTTTCTTT.

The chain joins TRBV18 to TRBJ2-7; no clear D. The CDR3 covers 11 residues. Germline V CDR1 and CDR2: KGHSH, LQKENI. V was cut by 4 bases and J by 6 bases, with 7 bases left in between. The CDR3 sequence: CASSLHSEQYF. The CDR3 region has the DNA TGTGCCAGCTCACTCCATTCCGAGCAGTACTTC.

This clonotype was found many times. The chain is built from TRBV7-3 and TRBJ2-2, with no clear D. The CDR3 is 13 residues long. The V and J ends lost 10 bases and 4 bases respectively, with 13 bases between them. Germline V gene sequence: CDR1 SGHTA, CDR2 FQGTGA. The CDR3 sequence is CATRRGTTGELFF. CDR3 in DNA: TGTGCCACCCGCCGCGGAACCACCGGGGAGCTGTTTTTT.

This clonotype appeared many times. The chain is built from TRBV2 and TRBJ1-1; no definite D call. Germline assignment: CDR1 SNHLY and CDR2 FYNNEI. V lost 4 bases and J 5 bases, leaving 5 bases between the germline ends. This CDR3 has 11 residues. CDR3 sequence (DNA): TGTGCCAGCAGTGGATGGACTGAAGCTTTCTTT. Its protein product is CASSGWTEAFF.

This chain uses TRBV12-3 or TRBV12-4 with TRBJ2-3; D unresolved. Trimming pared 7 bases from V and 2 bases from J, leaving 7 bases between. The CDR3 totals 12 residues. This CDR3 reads CASTLFTDTQYF. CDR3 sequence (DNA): TGTGCCAGCACCTTATTCACAGATACGCAGTATTTT.

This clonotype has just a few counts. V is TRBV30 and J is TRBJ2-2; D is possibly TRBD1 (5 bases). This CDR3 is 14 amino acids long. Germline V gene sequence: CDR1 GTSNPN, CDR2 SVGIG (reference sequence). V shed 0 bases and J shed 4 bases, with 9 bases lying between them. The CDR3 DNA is TGTGCCTGGAGTGTAGCCAGGGCCACCGGGGAGCTGTTTTTT. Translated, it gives CAWSVARATGELFF.

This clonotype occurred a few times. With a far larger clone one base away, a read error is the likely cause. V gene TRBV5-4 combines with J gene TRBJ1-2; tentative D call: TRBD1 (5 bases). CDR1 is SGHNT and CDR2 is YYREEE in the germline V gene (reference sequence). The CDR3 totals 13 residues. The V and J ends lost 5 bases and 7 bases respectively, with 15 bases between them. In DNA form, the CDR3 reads TGTGCCAGCAGTCCGGGCAGGGTGTCTGGCTACACCTTC. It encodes CASSPGRVSGYTF. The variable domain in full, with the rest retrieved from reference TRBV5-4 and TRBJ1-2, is ETGVTQSPTHLIKTRGQQVTLRCSSQSGHNTVSWYQQALGQGPQFIFQYYREEENGRGNFPPRFSGLQFPNYSSELNVNALELDDSALYLCASSPGRVSGYTFGSGTRLTVV.

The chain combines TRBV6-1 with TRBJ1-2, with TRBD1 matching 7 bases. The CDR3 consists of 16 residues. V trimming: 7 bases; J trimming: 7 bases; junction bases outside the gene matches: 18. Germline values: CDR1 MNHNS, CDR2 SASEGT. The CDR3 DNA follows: TGTGCCAGCACCCCTGGGGCCCCGACAGGGTATGGTGGCTACACCTTC. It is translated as CASTPGAPTGYGGYTF.

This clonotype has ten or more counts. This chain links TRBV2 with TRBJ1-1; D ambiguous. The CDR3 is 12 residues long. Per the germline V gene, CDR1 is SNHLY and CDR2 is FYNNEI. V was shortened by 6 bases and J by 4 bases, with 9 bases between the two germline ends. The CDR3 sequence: CASRYGPTEAFF. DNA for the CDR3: TGTGCCAGCAGATATGGGCCCACTGAAGCTTTCTTT.

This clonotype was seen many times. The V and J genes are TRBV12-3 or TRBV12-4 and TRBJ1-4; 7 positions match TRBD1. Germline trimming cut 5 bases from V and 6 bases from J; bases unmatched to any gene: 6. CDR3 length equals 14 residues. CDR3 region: CASSHIGQDEKLFF. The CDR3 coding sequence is TGTGCCAGCAGTCATATCGGACAGGATGAAAAACTGTTTTTT.

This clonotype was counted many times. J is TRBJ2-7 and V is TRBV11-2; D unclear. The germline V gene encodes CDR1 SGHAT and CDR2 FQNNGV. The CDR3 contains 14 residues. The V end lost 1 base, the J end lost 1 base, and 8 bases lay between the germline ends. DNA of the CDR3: TGTGCCAGCAGCTTAGTTGGACCGTCCTACGAGCAGTACTTC. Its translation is CASSLVGPSYEQYF.

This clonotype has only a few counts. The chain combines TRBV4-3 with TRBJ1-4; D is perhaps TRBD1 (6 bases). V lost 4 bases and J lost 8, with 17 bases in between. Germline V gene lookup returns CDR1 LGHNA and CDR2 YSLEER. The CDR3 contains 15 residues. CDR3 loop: CASSPRRGPGEKLFF. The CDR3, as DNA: TGCGCCAGCAGCCCTCGCCGGGGGCCCGGCGAAAAACTGTTTTTT.

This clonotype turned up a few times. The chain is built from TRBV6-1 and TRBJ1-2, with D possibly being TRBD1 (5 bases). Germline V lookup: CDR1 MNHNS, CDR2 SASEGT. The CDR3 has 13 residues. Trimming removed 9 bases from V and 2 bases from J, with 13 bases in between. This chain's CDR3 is CASTDRANYGYTF. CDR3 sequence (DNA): TGTGCCAGTACCGACAGAGCCAACTATGGCTACACCTTC.

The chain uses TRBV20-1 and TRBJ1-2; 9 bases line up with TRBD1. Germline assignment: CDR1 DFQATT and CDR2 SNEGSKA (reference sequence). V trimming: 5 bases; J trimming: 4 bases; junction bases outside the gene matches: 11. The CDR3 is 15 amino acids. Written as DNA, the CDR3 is TGCAGTGCTGTGACCGGGACAGGGCTTACCTATGGCTACACCTTC. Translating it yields CSAVTGTGLTYGYTF.

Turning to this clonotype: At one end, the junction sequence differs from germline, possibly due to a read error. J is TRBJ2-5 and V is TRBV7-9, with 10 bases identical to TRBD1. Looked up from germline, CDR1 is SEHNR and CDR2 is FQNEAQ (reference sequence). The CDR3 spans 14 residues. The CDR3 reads CVSSSDRGRETQYF. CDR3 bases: TGTGTCAGCAGCTCTGACAGGGGGCGAGAGACCCAGTACTTC.

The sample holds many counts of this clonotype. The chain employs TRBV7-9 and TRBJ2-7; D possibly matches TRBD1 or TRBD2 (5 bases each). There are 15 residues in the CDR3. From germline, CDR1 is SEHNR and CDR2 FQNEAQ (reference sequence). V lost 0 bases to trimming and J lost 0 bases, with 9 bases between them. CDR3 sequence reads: CASSLAGRSSYEQYF. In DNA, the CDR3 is TGTGCCAGCAGCTTAGCGGGACGGAGCTCCTACGAGCAGTACTTC.

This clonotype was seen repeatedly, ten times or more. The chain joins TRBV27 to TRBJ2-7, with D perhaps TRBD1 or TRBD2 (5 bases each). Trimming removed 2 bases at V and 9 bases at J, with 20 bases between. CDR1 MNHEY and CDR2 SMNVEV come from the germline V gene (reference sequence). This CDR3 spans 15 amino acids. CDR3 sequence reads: CASSLIYGTVQGQYF. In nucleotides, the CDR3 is TGTGCCAGCAGTTTAATATATGGGACGGTGCAAGGGCAGTACTTC.

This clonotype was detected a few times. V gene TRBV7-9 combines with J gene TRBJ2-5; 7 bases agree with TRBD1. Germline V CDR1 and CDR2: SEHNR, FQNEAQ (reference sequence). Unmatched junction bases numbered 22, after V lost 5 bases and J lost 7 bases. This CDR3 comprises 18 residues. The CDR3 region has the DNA TGTGCCAGCAGCCTCTTTACCCCTCGACAGGGATCCTCGGCGACCCAGTACTTC. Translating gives CASSLFTPRQGSSATQYF. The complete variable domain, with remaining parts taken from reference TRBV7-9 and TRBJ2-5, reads DTGVSQNPRHKITKRGQNVTFRCDPISEHNRLYWYRQTLGQGPEFLTYFQNEAQLEKSRLLSDRFSAERPKGSFSTLEIQRTEQGDSAMYLCASSLFTPRQGSSATQYFGPGTRLLVL.

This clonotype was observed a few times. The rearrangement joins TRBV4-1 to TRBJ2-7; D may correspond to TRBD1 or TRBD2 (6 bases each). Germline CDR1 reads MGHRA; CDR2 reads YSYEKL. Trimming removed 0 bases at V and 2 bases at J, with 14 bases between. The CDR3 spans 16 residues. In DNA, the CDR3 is TGCGCCAGCAGCCAAGAACCCAGGGGAGGTACCTACGAGCAGTACTTC. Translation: CASSQEPRGGTYEQYF.

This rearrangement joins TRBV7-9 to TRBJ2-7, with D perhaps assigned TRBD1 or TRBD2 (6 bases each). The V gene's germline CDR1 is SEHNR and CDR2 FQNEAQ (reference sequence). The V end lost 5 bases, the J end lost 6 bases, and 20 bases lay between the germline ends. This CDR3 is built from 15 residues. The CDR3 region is CASSQEGDLAREQYF. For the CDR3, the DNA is TGTGCCAGCAGCCAGGAGGGGGACCTAGCGCGCGAGCAGTACTTC. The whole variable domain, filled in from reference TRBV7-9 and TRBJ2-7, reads DTGVSQNPRHKITKRGQNVTFRCDPISEHNRLYWYRQTLGQGPEFLTYFQNEAQLEKSRLLSDRFSAERPKGSFSTLEIQRTEQGDSAMYLCASSQEGDLAREQYFGPGTRLTVT.

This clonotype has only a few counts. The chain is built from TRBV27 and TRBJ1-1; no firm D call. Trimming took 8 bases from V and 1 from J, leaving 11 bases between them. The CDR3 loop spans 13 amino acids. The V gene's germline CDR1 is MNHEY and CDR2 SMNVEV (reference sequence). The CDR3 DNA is TGTGCCAGCTCGGAGGTAGAGAACACTGAAGCTTTCTTT. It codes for CASSEVENTEAFF.

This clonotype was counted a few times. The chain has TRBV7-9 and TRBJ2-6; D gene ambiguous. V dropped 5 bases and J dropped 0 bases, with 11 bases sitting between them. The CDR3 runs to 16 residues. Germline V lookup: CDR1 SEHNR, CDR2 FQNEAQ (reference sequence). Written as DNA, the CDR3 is TGTGCCAGCAGCCCCCCGATCGACTCTGGGGCCAACGTCCTGACTTTC. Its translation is CASSPPIDSGANVLTF.

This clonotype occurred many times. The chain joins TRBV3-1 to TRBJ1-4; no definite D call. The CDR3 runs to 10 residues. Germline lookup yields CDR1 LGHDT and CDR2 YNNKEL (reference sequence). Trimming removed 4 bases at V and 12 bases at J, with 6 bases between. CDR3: CASSRDELFF. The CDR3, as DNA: TGTGCCAGCAGCCGCGACGAACTGTTTTTT.

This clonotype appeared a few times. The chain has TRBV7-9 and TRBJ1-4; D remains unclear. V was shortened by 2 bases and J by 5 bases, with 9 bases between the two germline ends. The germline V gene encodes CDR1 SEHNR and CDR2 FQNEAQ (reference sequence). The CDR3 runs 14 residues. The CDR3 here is CASSLRGNNEKLFF. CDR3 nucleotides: TGTGCCAGCAGCTTACGTGGGAACAATGAAAAACTGTTTTTT.

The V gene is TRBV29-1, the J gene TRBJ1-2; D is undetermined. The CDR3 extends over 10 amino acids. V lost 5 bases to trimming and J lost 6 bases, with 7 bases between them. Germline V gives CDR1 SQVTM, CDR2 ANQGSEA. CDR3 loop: CSVFGDGYTF. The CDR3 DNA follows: TGCAGCGTTTTTGGGGATGGCTACACCTTC.